Following are 27 T cell receptor beta chains from one sample sequenced in a study of CD8+CD57+ T cells in acquired aplastic anemia. For CDR3 and TCR beta VDJ profiling, genomic DNA was the template used. TCRdb redid the calling of the reads with MiXCR, one entry per CDR3 protein. The table records around 190,000 distinct CDR3 sequences, around 59% of them present only once. Material: sorted CD4+, CD8+, or CD8+CD57+ T cells (not recorded which) from PBMCs. These receptors all stem from a human donor in good health, serving as a control.

The chain employs TRBV9 and TRBJ2-1; D is uncertain. The germline V gene encodes CDR1 SGDLS and CDR2 YYNGEE. The CDR3 has 11 amino acids. Trimming removed 2 bases at V and 7 bases at J, with 4 bases between. The CDR3 DNA reads TGTGCCAGCAGCGTCGCGAATGAGCAGTTCTTC. This translates into CASSVANEQFF.

The V and J genes are TRBV10-3 and TRBJ1-4; D is possibly TRBD1 (5 bases). V was cut by 5 bases and J by 7 bases, with 11 bases left in between. The CDR3 has 13 amino acids. Germline values: CDR1 ENHRY, CDR2 SYGVKD. CDR3 residues: CAISSQGSEKLFF. Written as DNA, the CDR3 is TGTGCCATCAGTAGCCAGGGTAGTGAAAAACTGTTTTTT.

V is TRBV19 and J is TRBJ2-2; D gene uncertain. Germline CDR1 and CDR2: LNHDA and SQIVND (reference sequence). The CDR3 totals 15 residues. Between the trimmed V and J ends, which lost 7 bases and 0 bases, there was a span of 12 bases. The CDR3 spells CASKVGSPNTGELFF. As DNA, the CDR3 is TGTGCCAGTAAGGTCGGTAGCCCGAACACCGGGGAGCTGTTTTTT. The complete variable domain, with remaining parts taken from reference TRBV19 and TRBJ2-2, reads DGGITQSPKYLFRKEGQNVTLSCEQNLNHDAMYWYRQDPGQGLRLIYYSQIVNDFQKGDIAEGYSVSREKKESFPLTVTSAQKNPTAFYLCASKVGSPNTGELFFGEGSRLTVL.

This CDR3 is CASSKGQGTDTQYF. The CDR3 coding sequence is TGTGCCAGCAGCAAAGGACAGGGCACAGATACGCAGTATTTT. V is TRBV7-3 and J is TRBJ2-3, with 7 bases that match TRBD1. With V trimmed by 5 bases and J by 1 base, 3 bases remained unmatched. This CDR3 contains 14 residues. Germline assignment: CDR1 SGHTA and CDR2 FQGTGA.

This chain links TRBV28 with TRBJ1-2; TRBD1 might be the D (6 bases). Germline loops: CDR1 MDHEN, CDR2 SYDVKM. The V and J ends lost 7 bases and 4 bases respectively, with 16 bases between them. This CDR3 is 14 amino acids long. CDR3 in DNA: TGTGCCAGCATGCCCGGGACAAAAAGCTATGGCTACACCTTC. It encodes CASMPGTKSYGYTF.

This clonotype has ten or more counts. The CDR3 sequence is CASRGAGHNQPQHF. DNA for the CDR3: TGTGCCAGCCGAGGGGCAGGGCACAATCAGCCCCAGCATTTT. This chain joins TRBV27 and TRBJ1-5; a possible D gene is TRBD1 (5 bases). V lost 8 bases, J lost 3 bases, and 14 bases lay in between. CDR1 and CDR2 from the germline V gene are MNHEY and SMNVEV (reference sequence). The CDR3 spans 14 residues.

This chain joins TRBV28 and TRBJ1-2; the match to TRBD1 covers 10 bases. Germline lookup yields CDR1 MDHEN and CDR2 SYDVKM. V shed 3 bases and J 5 bases; nucleotides not matched to a gene: 12. The CDR3 loop spans 17 amino acids. The CDR3 DNA follows: TGTGCCAGCAGTTTGAACTACCGAAGGGACAGGGGTTATGGCTACACCTTC. Its translation: CASSLNYRRDRGYGYTF.

This clonotype showed up many times. The chain joins TRBV14 to TRBJ2-1; D not resolved. Germline lookup yields CDR1 SGHDN and CDR2 FVKESK. Trimming cost V 1 base and J 0 bases, with 13 bases left between them. The CDR3 runs to 17 residues. CDR3 nucleotide sequence: TGTGCCAGCAGCCAAGCCACTGGGCAGAGCTCCTACAATGAGCAGTTCTTC. Protein product: CASSQATGQSSYNEQFF. The full variable domain, completed using reference TRBV14 and TRBJ2-1, is EAGVTQFPSHSVIEKGQTVTLRCDPISGHDNLYWYRRVMGKEIKFLLHFVKESKQDESGMPNNRFLAERTGGTYSTLKVQPAELEDSGVYFCASSQATGQSSYNEQFFGPGTRLTVL.

V gene TRBV19 combines with J gene TRBJ1-2; 12 bases agree with TRBD1. CDR3 size: 17 residues. V shed 0 bases, J shed 1 base, and the junction held 3 bases outside the gene matches. Per the germline V gene, CDR1 is LNHDA and CDR2 is SQIVND (reference sequence). CDR3 residues: CASSIDGTGGNNYGYTF. The CDR3 coding sequence is TGTGCCAGTAGTATAGATGGGACAGGGGGCAATAACTATGGCTACACCTTC.

The rearrangement links TRBV29-1 to TRBJ2-3; D perhaps matches TRBD2 (6 bases). The CDR3 is 15 amino acids. V shed 6 bases and J shed 5 bases, with 21 bases lying between them. Germline V gene lookup returns CDR1 SQVTM and CDR2 ANQGSEA. The CDR3 DNA reads as TGCAGCGTGGGATTTGGAGGGGAGGTTGGAGATACGCAGTATTTT. Translated, it gives CSVGFGGEVGDTQYF.

CDR3: CASSQLLGQGENYGYTF. Here the CDR3 DNA reads TGCGCCAGCAGCCAACTACTAGGACAGGGGGAAAACTATGGCTACACCTTC. This sequence joins TRBV4-1 and TRBJ1-2; the match to TRBD1 covers 10 bases. The CDR3 has 17 residues. With 2 bases clipped from V and 2 bases from J, the junction kept 8 bases outside the gene matches. Per germline, CDR1 MGHRA and CDR2 YSYEKL.

This clonotype came up once. V gene TRBV7-9 combines with J gene TRBJ1-6, with 9 bases aligning to TRBD1. Per the germline V gene, CDR1 is SEHNR and CDR2 is FQNEAQ (reference sequence). The CDR3 is 16 residues long. V lost 5 bases, J lost 9 bases, and 11 bases stayed unmatched. CDR3 sequence reads: CASSRLLGQGSSPLHF. The CDR3 DNA reads TGTGCCAGCAGCAGACTCTTGGGACAGGGCAGTTCACCCCTCCACTTT.

This clonotype was seen ten or more times. The rearrangement uses TRBV24-1 and TRBJ2-1, with 12 bases matching TRBD1. This CDR3 contains 18 residues. CDR1 is KGHDR, CDR2 SFDVKD, per germline. V lost 2 bases, J lost 0 bases, and 4 bases stayed unmatched. The CDR3 spells CATSDWGQGAGSYNEQFF. DNA for the CDR3: TGTGCCACCAGTGATTGGGGACAGGGGGCAGGCTCCTACAATGAGCAGTTCTTC.

Concerning this clonotype itself: This is likely a read error, given that the CDR3 carries no conserved phenylalanine or tryptophan at its end. The chain has TRBV10-3 and TRBJ1-6; 8 positions match TRBD1. V shed 6 bases and J 7 bases; nucleotides not matched to a gene: 8. CDR1 and CDR2 (germline): ENHRY, SYGVKD. The length of the CDR3 is 15 residues. DNA for the CDR3: TGTGCCATCAGGCAACAGACAGGGGACAATTCACCCCTCCACCTT. Amino acids: CAIRQQTGDNSPLHL.

This clonotype was seen a single time. This chain joins TRBV14 and TRBJ1-2, with 9 bases that match TRBD1. The CDR3 has 17 amino acids. The germline V gene has CDR1 SGHDN and CDR2 FVKESK. V trimming: 5 bases; J trimming: 3 bases; junction bases outside the gene matches: 13. The CDR3 here is CASSSLFDRGAHYGYTF. The CDR3 bases are TGTGCCAGCAGCAGCCTCTTTGACAGGGGGGCGCACTATGGCTACACCTTC.

V and J are TRBV7-8 and TRBJ1-1; 8 nucleotides line up with TRBD1. The trim removed 5 bases at V and 3 bases at J, leaving 5 bases unmatched. The CDR3 is 14 residues long. From germline, CDR1 is SGHVS and CDR2 FQNEAQ. CDR3 region: CASSEGQEYTEAFF. The CDR3 DNA reads as TGTGCCAGCAGCGAGGGACAGGAGTACACTGAAGCTTTCTTT.

This clonotype was counted once. This chain connects TRBV10-3 to TRBJ1-1; TRBD1 aligns across 9 bases. J was trimmed by 5 bases and V by 2 bases; bases with no gene match: 6. The CDR3 is 15 amino acids. Germline V gives CDR1 ENHRY, CDR2 SYGVKD. CDR3 amino acids: CAISETQGAVTEAFF. The CDR3 coding sequence is TGTGCCATCAGTGAGACACAGGGGGCTGTGACTGAAGCTTTCTTT.

This clonotype was recorded only once. The chain employs TRBV9 and TRBJ1-2; TRBD1 agrees at 10 bases. Germline CDR1 and CDR2: SGDLS and YYNGEE. J was trimmed by 7 bases and V by 0 bases; bases with no gene match: 6. CDR3 length: 15 amino acids. CDR3 protein: CASSVEGQGLFGYTF. CDR3 bases: TGTGCCAGCAGCGTAGAGGGACAGGGGTTATTTGGCTACACCTTC.

This clonotype occurred once. The genes are TRBV15 and TRBJ2-1, with 10 nucleotides matching TRBD1. The CDR3 runs to 15 residues. V lost 3 bases, J lost 6 bases, and 5 bases stayed unmatched. Germline V gene data show CDR1 as LNHNV and CDR2 as YYDKDF (reference sequence). CDR3 loop: CATSRGQGSGNEQFF. Here the CDR3 DNA reads TGTGCCACCAGCAGGGGACAGGGGTCGGGCAATGAGCAGTTCTTC. Full variable domain (missing parts from reference TRBV15 and TRBJ2-1): DAMVIQNPRYQVTQFGKPVTLSCSQTLNHNVMYWYQQKSSQAPKLLFHYYDKDFNNEADTPDNFQSRRPNTSFCFLDIRSPGLGDTAMYLCATSRGQGSGNEQFFGPGTRLTVL.

The chain is built from TRBV12-3 or TRBV12-4 and TRBJ2-5; 10 bases line up with TRBD2. V gave up 7 bases and J gave up 4 bases; unmatched junction bases: 9. This CDR3 has 15 amino acids. CDR3 sequence: CASKPSGRAGETQYF. Here the CDR3 DNA reads TGTGCCAGCAAACCAAGCGGGAGGGCCGGAGAGACCCAGTACTTC.

V usage is TRBV20-1 and J usage is TRBJ2-7; 8 bases agree with TRBD1. Looked up from germline, CDR1 is DFQATT and CDR2 is SNEGSKA (reference sequence). This CDR3 has 11 residues. V lost 4 bases to trimming and J lost 5 bases; unmatched junction nucleotides: 1. The CDR3 nucleotides read TGCAGTGCTATACAGGGGGACGAGCAGTACGTC. Residues: CSAIQGDEQYV.

In this sample, this clonotype turned up many times. V is TRBV5-1 and J is TRBJ2-1; D not certain. CDR1 is SGHRS, CDR2 YFSETQ, per germline. V was shortened by 0 bases and J by 9 bases, with 4 bases between the two germline ends. The CDR3 is 11 amino acids. CDR3 protein: CASSLDTEQFF. DNA of the CDR3: TGCGCCAGCAGCTTGGACACTGAGCAGTTCTTC.

The table lists this clonotype with a few counts. The CDR3 bases are TGCAGTGCTTCGGCGACAGGGGACACCGGGGAGCTGTTTTTT. Its protein is CSASATGDTGELFF. The chain recombines TRBV20-1 with TRBJ2-2; TRBD1 matches at 8 bases. This CDR3 is built from 14 residues. Trimming removed 5 bases from V and 3 bases from J; junction bases left unmatched: 5. The germline V gene has CDR1 DFQATT and CDR2 SNEGSKA (reference sequence).

This clonotype was seen a handful of times. The chain uses TRBV9 and TRBJ2-2; D is ambiguous. Germline values: CDR1 SGDLS, CDR2 YYNGEE. V was cut by 7 bases and J by 5 bases, with 3 bases left in between. This CDR3 has 10 amino acids. CDR3 sequence reads: CASGTGELFF. Here the CDR3 DNA reads TGTGCCAGCGGTACCGGGGAGCTGTTTTTT. The full variable domain, its missing parts supplied by reference TRBV9 and TRBJ2-2, is DSGVTQTPKHLITATGQRVTLRCSPRSGDLSVYWYQQSLDQGLQFLIQYYNGEERAKGNILERFSAQQFPDLHSELNLSSLELGDSALYFCASGTGELFFGEGSRLTVL.

On this clonotype: The germline gene is not matched at one end of the junction; a read error may be the cause. The V call is TRBV9, the J call TRBJ2-7; possible D gene TRBD2, 6 bases. The CDR3 has 14 amino acids. Per the germline V gene, CDR1 is SGDLS and CDR2 is YYNGEE. CDR3 bases: TGTGTCAGCAGTCCCGGGGACTTCTCCTACGAGCAGTACTTC. Translating gives CVSSPGDFSYEQYF.

This clonotype was observed many times. This chain uses TRBV11-1 with TRBJ1-3; TRBD1 matches 7 bases. The germline gives CDR1 SGHAT, CDR2 FQDESV (reference sequence). This CDR3 contains 17 residues. Trimming took 1 base from V and 0 from J; bases not matched to a gene: 6. CDR3 sequence (DNA): TGTGCCAGCAGCTTAGAGGGACAGTTCTTCTCTGGAAACACCATATATTTT. Translating gives CASSLEGQFFSGNTIYF.

The J gene is TRBJ1-1, the V gene TRBV2, with a possible D match to TRBD1 (6 bases). From germline, CDR1 is SNHLY and CDR2 FYNNEI. The CDR3 sequence is 14 residues long. Trimming took off 6 bases at V and 4 bases at J, with 15 bases between the two ends. The CDR3 sequence is CASSTGRQGTEAFF. CDR3 DNA: TGTGCCAGCAGCACAGGGAGGCAGGGCACTGAAGCTTTCTTT.